Sequencing of this T cell receptor (beta chain) was carried out in a study of blood T cell repertoires in COVID-19. Study as a whole: Spain, Italy and the United States supplied samples that represented acute and convalescent COVID-19. Sources were T cells, B-cell-depleted T cells, or PBMCs; the material itself was cDNA or gDNA.

Germline V gives CDR1 MGHRA, CDR2 YSYEKL. This CDR3 has 16 residues. With 1 base removed from V and 3 bases from J, the gap between germline ends came to 15 bases. Profiling relied on immunoSEQ multiplex PCR, and the TCRdb table lists in-frame clones only, not all of them. This table has 99,000 or so clones, roughly 79% appearing once. V usage is TRBV4-1 and J usage is TRBJ1-2; perhaps TRBD1 as D (6 bases). Sequencing used peripheral blood. The TCR originated in a woman in her seventies with acute or convalescent COVID-19. CDR3 nucleotides: TGCGCCAGCAGCCAAGTCCCGGGACACCGGGACTATGGCTACACCTTC. It codes for CASSQVPGHRDYGYTF.